The subject of this entry is one T cell receptor (beta chain). Its antigen is not identified. The same CDR3 arises from other DNA sequences in this sample as well. The data were obtained in a study of T cell responses to AZD1222 COVID-19 vaccine. Study observations and caveats: Clonal diversity was possibly underestimated; the donors were predominantly white British and more often female.

With 3 bases clipped from V and 8 bases from J, the junction kept 7 bases outside the gene matches. The CDR3 contains 15 residues. Germline assignment: CDR1 MGHDK and CDR2 SYGVNS. Repertoires were generated with immunoSEQ multiplex PCR, while TCRdb's copy carries only in-frame clones and drops some. In the table there are roughly 140,000 clones, around 93% of which are singletons. The sequencing used peripheral blood, collected on day 0 of AZD1222 vaccination. The sequence came from an adult in good health. The genes are TRBV25-1 and TRBJ1-4, with 9 nucleotides matching TRBD1. The CDR3 coding sequence is TGTGCCAGCAGTGACCCGGGACAGGGAAGAGAAAAACTGTTTTTT. Translation gives CASSDPGQGREKLFF.